This T cell receptor (beta chain) appears in the sequencing data of a study of T cell responses to AZD1222 COVID-19 vaccine. CDR1 is MNHNY, CDR2 SVGAGI, per germline (reference sequence). V was pared by 7 bases and J by 7 bases, with 12 bases of the junction left unmatched. CDR3 length: 16 amino acids. The repertoire was sequenced with immunoSEQ multiplex PCR; TCRdb's copy has only in-frame clones and lacks some. The sample gives approximately 150,000 clones, roughly 88% of which show up once; under 5.5% is in the top ten. The clonotype comes from an adult who received the MenACWY meningococcal vaccine as a control. The starting material was peripheral blood, obtained 28 days after the second dose of the MenACWY control vaccine. The chain has TRBV6-6 and TRBJ2-1; 11 nucleotides agree with TRBD2. CDR3 nucleotides: TGTGCCAGCACCCCGCGAACTAGCGGGGGTTCAAATGAGCAGTTCTTC. Protein product: CASTPRTSGGSNEQFF.